This note documents a single TCR beta chain sequence. No antigen is known for it. V dropped 5 bases and J dropped 4 bases, with 14 bases sitting between them. The CDR3 totals 14 residues. Germline assignment: CDR1 SEHNR and CDR2 FQNEAQ (reference sequence). PCR employed 60 Vbeta and 13 Jbeta primers. Generated by immunoSEQ multiplex PCR, the TCRdb table keeps only in-frame clones and is missing some. This listing includes about 96,000 clones. This entry comes from a study of cytomegalovirus exposure and HLA in healthy donors. Study-level results: An assumption of roughly uniform sequencing depth across donors underlay the presence/absence analyses. Reportedly, cytomegalovirus status was diagnosed with high sensitivity and specificity.

Though nominally healthy at sampling, donors likely had unrecorded immune exposures. The sequence derives from a woman in her twenties or thirties in good health and CMV-seronegative. This chain links TRBV7-9 with TRBJ1-2; maybe TRBD1 (5 bases). Sequenced input: PBMCs. CDR3 region: CASSARASIYGYTF. For the CDR3, the DNA is TGTGCCAGCAGCGCCAGGGCCTCGATCTATGGCTACACCTTC.